The T cell receptor beta chain under discussion was sequenced for a study of patients and donors after allogeneic stem cell transplantation. This clonotype is medium-sized in the sample. This CDR3 is built from 15 residues. Per germline, CDR1 SGHRS and CDR2 YFSETQ. V dropped 4 bases and J dropped 7; count of bases not matched to a gene: 11. TCRdb passed the RT-PCR reads through MiXCR, listing each CDR3 protein once. The sample holds 25,000 to 35,000 distinct CDR3 sequences, approximately 6.3% seen once. The sequenced sample consisted of blood, either unsorted or a sorted T cell fraction (not recorded which). This receptor was taken from a human donor who was either an allogeneic HSCT recipient or a stem cell or donor lymphocyte infusion donor (not recorded which). It is not recorded whose cells these are; they may come from a transplant donor. This sequence joins TRBV5-1 and TRBJ1-2, with 9 bases matching TRBD1. The CDR3 loop is CASSPGTGSSSGYTF. The CDR3 nucleotides are TGCGCCAGCAGCCCCGGGACAGGGTCGTCGTCTGGCTACACCTTC.